Below are 4 T cell receptor beta chains sequenced from a single sample in a study of cytomegalovirus exposure and HLA in healthy donors. The assay was immunoSEQ multiplex PCR, and TCRdb's table has in-frame clones only and misses some. The sample includes roughly 180,000 clones, approximately 86% of them seen just once. The sample consisted of PBMCs. These receptors were obtained from a man under 40 in good health and CMV-seropositive.

This chain connects TRBV27 to TRBJ1-2; D is ambiguous. This CDR3 has 15 amino acids. The germline V and J ends were trimmed by 3 bases and 1 base, with 12 bases remaining between them. Germline assignment: CDR1 MNHEY and CDR2 SMNVEV (reference sequence). The CDR3 loop reads CASSFLGTVNYGYTF. The DNA of the CDR3 is TGTGCCAGCAGTTTCTTGGGAACAGTTAACTATGGCTACACCTTC.

The CDR3, as DNA: TGTGCCAGCAAGGGTCGAGGTAGCAATCAGCCCCAGCATTTT. Translated, it gives CASKGRGSNQPQHF. The gene calls are TRBV6-1 and TRBJ1-5; no definite D call. This CDR3 comprises 14 residues. From germline, CDR1 is MNHNS and CDR2 SASEGT. Trimming removed 7 bases at V and 0 bases at J, with 10 bases between.

This clone was picked up one time. The V call is TRBV6-1, the J call TRBJ2-7; 7 bases agree with TRBD2. Germline-derived CDR1 and CDR2 are MNHNS and SASEGT. V shed 4 bases and J 0 bases; nucleotides not matched to a gene: 15. This CDR3 region has 18 residues. CDR3 region: CASSGPTSGEPLSYEQYF. Here the CDR3 DNA reads TGTGCCAGCAGTGGCCCCACGAGCGGGGAGCCTCTCTCCTACGAGCAGTACTTC.

J is TRBJ2-3 and V is TRBV4-3, with D maybe TRBD2 (7 bases). The CDR3 extends over 15 amino acids. Germline CDR1 LGHNA, CDR2 YSLEER. V lost 0 bases and J 3 bases, leaving 10 bases between the germline ends. CDR3 region: CASSQEGGPTDTQYF. The DNA of the CDR3 is TGCGCCAGCAGCCAAGAGGGGGGGCCGACAGATACGCAGTATTTT.